This T cell receptor beta chain originates from a study of OX40 agonist ivuxolimab in advanced cancers. The table came from immunoSEQ multiplex PCR; TCRdb's copy has only in-frame clones and leaves some out. The repertoire holds about 57,000 clones, with about four fifths as singletons. This clone was observed a single time. V shed 1 base and J shed 1 base, with 7 bases lying between them. Germline CDR1 reads LNHNV; CDR2 reads YYDKDF (reference sequence). The CDR3 length is 14 residues. Sample: CD4+ or CD8+ T cells sorted from blood, taken in a trial of the OX40 agonist ivuxolimab. The V call is TRBV15, the J call TRBJ1-1, with D hard to call. This sequence was found in an adult with an advanced solid tumor such as melanoma, head and neck, liver or kidney cancer. In DNA form, the CDR3 reads TGTGCCACCAGCAGAGTTGTGGAGAACACTGAAGCTTTCTTT. Translated: CATSRVVENTEAFF.